This T cell receptor beta chain is drawn from a study of blood T cell repertoires in COVID-19. TCRdb's copy holds only in-frame clones and misses some; the assay was immunoSEQ multiplex PCR. Here the sample spans 100,000 to 150,000 clones, 84% being singletons. Germline loops: CDR1 SGHRS, CDR2 YFSETQ. The V end was cut by 2 bases, the J end by 7 bases, with 16 bases between. This CDR3 is 15 amino acids long. This chain links TRBV5-1 with TRBJ2-1; D might be TRBD1 (6 bases). Sequencing was carried out using peripheral blood. The source of this sequence is a woman in her sixties with acute or convalescent COVID-19. The CDR3 nucleotides read TGCGCCAGCAGCTTACAGGGTGGAGCGAGGAATGAGCAGTTCTTC. The encoded protein is CASSLQGGARNEQFF.